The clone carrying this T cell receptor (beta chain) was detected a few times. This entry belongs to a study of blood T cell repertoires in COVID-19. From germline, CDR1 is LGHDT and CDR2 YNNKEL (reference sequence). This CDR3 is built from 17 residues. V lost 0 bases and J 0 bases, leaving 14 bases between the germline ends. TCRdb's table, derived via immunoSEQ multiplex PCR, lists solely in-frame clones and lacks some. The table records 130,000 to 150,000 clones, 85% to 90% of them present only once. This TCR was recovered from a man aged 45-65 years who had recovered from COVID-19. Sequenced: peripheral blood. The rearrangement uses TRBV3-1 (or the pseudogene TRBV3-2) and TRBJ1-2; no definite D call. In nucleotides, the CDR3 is TGTGCCAGCAGCCAAGATCGGTACTGTGGAGCTAACTATGGCTACACCTTC. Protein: CASSQDRYCGANYGYTF.